This TCR beta chain was captured in a study of CD8 T cells in ankylosing spondylitis. Study-wide points: What seemed typical of ankylosing spondylitis blood was a TCR beta motif built from several highly homologous variants. Relatively rare in peripheral blood, disease-linked clones were also CD8+.

This clonotype was counted a few times. Its antigen is not known. TCRdb reprocessed the 5' RACE reads via MiXCR and lists one record per CDR3 protein. This sample has 400,000 to 450,000 distinct CDR3 sequences; roughly 17% occur once, and the top ten carry 0.95% to 1.1%. The CDR3 spans 13 residues. Trimming shortened V by 7 bases and J by 6 bases, and 18 bases separated the two germline ends. Germline V gives CDR1 SQVTM, CDR2 ANQGSEA. Sequencing was carried out using blood, either unsorted or a sorted T cell fraction (not recorded which). This receptor was identified in a male donor with ankylosing spondylitis. The V and J genes are TRBV29-1 and TRBJ2-5; D possibly matches TRBD1 or TRBD2 (5 bases each). The CDR3 protein is CSAVMGTGKTQYF. The CDR3 DNA sequence: TGCAGCGCAGTCATGGGGACGGGTAAGACCCAGTACTTC.